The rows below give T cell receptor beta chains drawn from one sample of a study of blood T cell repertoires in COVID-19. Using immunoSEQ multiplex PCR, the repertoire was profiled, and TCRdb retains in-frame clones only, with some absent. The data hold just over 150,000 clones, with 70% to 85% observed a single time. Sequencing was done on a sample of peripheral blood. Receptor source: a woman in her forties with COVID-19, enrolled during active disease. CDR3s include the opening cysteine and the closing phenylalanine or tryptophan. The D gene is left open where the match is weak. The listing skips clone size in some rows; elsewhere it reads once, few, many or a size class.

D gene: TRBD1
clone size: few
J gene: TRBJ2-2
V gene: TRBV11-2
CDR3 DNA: TGTGCCAGCAGCACCCTCCGGGGACAGGGTGGCACCGGGGAGCTGTTTTTT
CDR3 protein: CASSTLRGQGGTGELFF

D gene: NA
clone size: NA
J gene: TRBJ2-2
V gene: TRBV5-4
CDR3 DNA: TGTGCCAGCAGCCAAGGACAGCTGAACACCGGGGAGCTGTTTTTT
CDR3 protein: CASSQGQLNTGELFF

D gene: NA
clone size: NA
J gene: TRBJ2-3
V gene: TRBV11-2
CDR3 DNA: TGTGCCAGCAGCTCATTCCTCGCGACAGATACGCAGTATTTT
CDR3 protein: CASSSFLATDTQYF

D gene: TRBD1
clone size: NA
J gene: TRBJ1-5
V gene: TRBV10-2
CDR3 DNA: TGCGCCAGCAGAAAAGGACAGGGCAATCAGCCCCAGCATTTT
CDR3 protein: CASRKGQGNQPQHF

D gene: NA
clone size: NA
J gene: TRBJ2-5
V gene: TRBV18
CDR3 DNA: TGTGCCAGCTCACCACTAAAAGAGACCCAGTACTTC
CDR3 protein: CASSPLKETQYF

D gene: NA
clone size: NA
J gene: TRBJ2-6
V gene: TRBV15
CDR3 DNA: TGTGCCACCAGCAGAGCAGTCTCTGGGGCCAACGTCCTGACTTTC
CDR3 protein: CATSRAVSGANVLTF

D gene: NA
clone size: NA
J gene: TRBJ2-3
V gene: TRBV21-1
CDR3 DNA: TGTGCCAGCAGCAAAGTTCGGCGGGACCATCTCCCGAACACAGATACGCAGTATTTT
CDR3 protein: CASSKVRRDHLPNTDTQYF

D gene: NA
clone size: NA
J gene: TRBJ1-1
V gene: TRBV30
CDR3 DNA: TGTGCCTGGAGTGTACTAATGAGGGCTGAAGCTTTCTTT
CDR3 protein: CAWSVLMRAEAFF

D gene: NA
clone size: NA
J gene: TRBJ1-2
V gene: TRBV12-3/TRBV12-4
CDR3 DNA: TGTGCCAGCAGTTTATCTATATATGGCTACACCTTC
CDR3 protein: CASSLSIYGYTF

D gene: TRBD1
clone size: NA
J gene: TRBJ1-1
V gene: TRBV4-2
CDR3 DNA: TGTGCCAGCAGCCTCAGAGACAGGGACGAGACTGAAGCTTTCTTT
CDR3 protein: CASSLRDRDETEAFF

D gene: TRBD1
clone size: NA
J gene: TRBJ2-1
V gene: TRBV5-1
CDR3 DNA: TGCGCCAGCAGTATGGACAGGGAGGTGGATGAGCAGTTCTTC
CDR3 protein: CASSMDREVDEQFF

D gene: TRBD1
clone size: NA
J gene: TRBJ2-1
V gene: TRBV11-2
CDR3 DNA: TGTGCCAGCAGCCGGGACAGGGTAAGCTTGGATGAGCAGTTCTTC
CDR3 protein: CASSRDRVSLDEQFF

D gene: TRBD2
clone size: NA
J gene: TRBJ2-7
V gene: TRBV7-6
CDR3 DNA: TGTGCCAGCAGACAAGATTCCGGGGGGGAGCAGTACTTC
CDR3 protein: CASRQDSGGEQYF

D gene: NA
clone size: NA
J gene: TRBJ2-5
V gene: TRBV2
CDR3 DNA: TGTGCCAGCAGTGAAGATCAGGGGAAATCGGAGACCCAGTACTTC
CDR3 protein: CASSEDQGKSETQYF

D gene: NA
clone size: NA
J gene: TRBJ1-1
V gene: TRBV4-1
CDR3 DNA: TGCGCCAGCAGCCAAGATGTGGCTCTTGAAGCTTTCTTT
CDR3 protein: CASSQDVALEAFF

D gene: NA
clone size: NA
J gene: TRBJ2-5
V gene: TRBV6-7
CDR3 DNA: TGTGCCAGCAGTTACACAGAGGGGCATGCAGGGGAAGAGACCCAGTACTTC
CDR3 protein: CASSYTEGHAGEETQYF

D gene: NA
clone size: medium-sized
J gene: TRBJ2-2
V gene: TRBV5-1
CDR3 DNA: TGCGCCAGCAGCAACCGGGACTTTAACACCGGGGAGCTGTTTTTT
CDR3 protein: CASSNRDFNTGELFF

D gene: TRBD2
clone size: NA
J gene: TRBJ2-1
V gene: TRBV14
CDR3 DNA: TGTGCCAGCAGCGTTCGGGAGGGCCGGTACAATGAGCAGTTCTTC
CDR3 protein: CASSVREGRYNEQFF

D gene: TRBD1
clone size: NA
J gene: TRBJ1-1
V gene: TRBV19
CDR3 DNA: TGTGCCAGTAGTGTCCCAGGGGGCGCCGACACTGAAGCTTTCTTT
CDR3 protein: CASSVPGGADTEAFF

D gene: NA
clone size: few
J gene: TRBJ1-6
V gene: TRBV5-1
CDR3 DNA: TGCGCCAGCAGCTTATCAGGGAAATCACCCCTCCACTTT
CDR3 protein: CASSLSGKSPLHF

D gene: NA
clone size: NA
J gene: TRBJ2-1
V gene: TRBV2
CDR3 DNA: TGTGCTACAGCGGATAGCTCCTACAATGAGCAGTTCTTC
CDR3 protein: CATADSSYNEQFF

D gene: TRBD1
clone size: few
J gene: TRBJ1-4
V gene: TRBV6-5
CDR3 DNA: TGTGCCAGCAGTTACTCCGGACAGGGATATGAAAAACTGTTTTTT
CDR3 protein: CASSYSGQGYEKLFF

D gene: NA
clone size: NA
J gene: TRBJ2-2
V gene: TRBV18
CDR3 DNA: TGTGCCAGCTCACCACAGTCTGCTAGGACAACGAACACCGGGGAGCTGTTTTTT
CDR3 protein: CASSPQSARTTNTGELFF

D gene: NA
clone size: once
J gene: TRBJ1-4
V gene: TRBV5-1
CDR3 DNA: TGCGCCAGCAGCTCCGGACGGGGCGGGGAACTGTTTTTT
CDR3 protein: CASSSGRGGELFF

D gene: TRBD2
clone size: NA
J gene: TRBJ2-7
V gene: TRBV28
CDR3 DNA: TGTGCCAGCACCCGAGGACTAGCGAGACTCTACGAGCAGTACTTC
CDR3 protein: CASTRGLARLYEQYF

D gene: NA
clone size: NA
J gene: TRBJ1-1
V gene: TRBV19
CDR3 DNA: TGTGCCAGTAGCCCCCCGGCGGACAAGAACACTGAAGCTTTCTTT
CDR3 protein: CASSPPADKNTEAFF

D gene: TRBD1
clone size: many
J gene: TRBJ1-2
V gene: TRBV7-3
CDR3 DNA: TGTGCCAGCAGCTTACCGGACAGGGTGAGCTATGGCTACACCTTC
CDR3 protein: CASSLPDRVSYGYTF

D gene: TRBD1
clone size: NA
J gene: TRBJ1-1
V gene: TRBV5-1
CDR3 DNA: TGCGCCAGCAGAGGGACAGGTTTTACGGCTGAAGCTTTCTTT
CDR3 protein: CASRGTGFTAEAFF